This entry describes one T cell receptor (beta chain). Its specificity is unknown. The sample originates from a study of blood T cells in healthy people across ages. Broader study findings: Roughly linearly, TCR beta diversity per million T cells fell as age increased.

Together with a sample-barcoded 5' primer, a J-beta primer mix was included in a second PCR lasting about 7 to 12 cycles. MiXCR, run by TCRdb on the 5' RACE reads, gives a single entry per CDR3 protein. The profile shows hundreds of thousands of distinct CDR3 sequences, more than 55% of them singletons. The sample taken for sequencing was blood. This clonotype was obtained from a man aged 40-55 years in good health.

The CDR3 DNA reads as TGTGCCAGCAGCCTCGCTAGCGGGGGTTCTTATGAGCAGTTCTTC. Translated, it gives CASSLASGGSYEQFF. The V call is TRBV27, the J call TRBJ2-1; TRBD2 aligns across 10 bases. Germline values: CDR1 MNHEY, CDR2 SMNVEV (reference sequence). This CDR3 spans 15 amino acids. Germline trimming cut 6 bases from V and 8 bases from J; bases unmatched to any gene: 10.